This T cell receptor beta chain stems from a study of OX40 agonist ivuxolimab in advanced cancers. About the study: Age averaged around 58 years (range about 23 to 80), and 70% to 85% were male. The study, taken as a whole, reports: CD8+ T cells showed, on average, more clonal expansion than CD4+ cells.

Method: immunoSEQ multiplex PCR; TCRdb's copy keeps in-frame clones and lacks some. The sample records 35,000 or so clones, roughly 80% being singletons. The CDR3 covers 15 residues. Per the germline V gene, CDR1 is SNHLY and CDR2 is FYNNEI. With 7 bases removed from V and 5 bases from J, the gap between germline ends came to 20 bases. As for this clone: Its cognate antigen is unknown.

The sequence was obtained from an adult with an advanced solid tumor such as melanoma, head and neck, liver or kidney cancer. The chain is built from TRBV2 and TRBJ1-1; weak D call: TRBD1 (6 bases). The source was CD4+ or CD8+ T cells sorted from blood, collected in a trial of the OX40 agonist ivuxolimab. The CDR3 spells CASISTHGGRTEAFF. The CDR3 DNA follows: TGTGCCAGCATCTCCACCCACGGGGGGCGAACTGAAGCTTTCTTT. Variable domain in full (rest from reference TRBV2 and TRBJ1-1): EPEVTQTPSHQVTQMGQEVILRCVPISNHLYFYWYRQILGQKVEFLVSFYNNEISEKSEIFDDQFSVERPDGSNFTLKIRSTKLEDSAMYFCASISTHGGRTEAFFGQGTRLTVV.